Sequencing of this T cell receptor beta chain was carried out in a study of CD8 T cells in ankylosing spondylitis. Whole-study findings and limits: A motif of 7 to 9 highly homologous TCR beta variants was seen as apparently characteristic of ankylosing spondylitis blood.

Each CDR3 protein gets one entry after TCRdb re-called the 5' RACE reads with MiXCR. The sample shows roughly 250,000 distinct CDR3 sequences, approximately 9% of them seen only once. This CDR3 is built from 11 residues. Germline values: CDR1 DFQATT, CDR2 SNEGSKA (reference sequence). V was trimmed by 6 bases and J by 8 bases, leaving 13 bases between them. To note about this clonotype: Its target is not known.

The source of this sequence is a male donor with ankylosing spondylitis or in good health (not recorded which). The V call is TRBV20-1, the J call TRBJ1-2; possible D gene TRBD1, 5 bases. The specimen sequenced was blood, either unsorted or a sorted T cell fraction (not recorded which). This CDR3 is CSARGSRGYTF. CDR3 sequence (DNA): TGCAGTGCACGGGGGTCCCGAGGCTACACCTTC.